These 25 T cell receptor beta chains share one sample of origin, sequenced in a study of cytomegalovirus exposure and HLA in healthy donors. Clones were read by immunoSEQ multiplex PCR, and TCRdb kept only the in-frame ones, dropping some. The table includes some 100,000 clones, around 86% detected once. The sample comprised PBMCs. The receptors derive from a young man in good health and CMV-seronegative.

V usage is TRBV2 and J usage is TRBJ2-3; 14 bases map to TRBD2. Trimming removed 9 bases from V and 0 bases from J; junction bases left unmatched: 2. There are 15 residues in the CDR3. Germline CDR1 reads SNHLY; CDR2 reads FYNNEI. CDR3 loop: CASRTSGGSTDTQYF. DNA of the CDR3: TGTGCCAGTCGGACTAGCGGGGGGAGCACAGATACGCAGTATTTT. Full variable domain (missing parts from reference TRBV2 and TRBJ2-3): EPEVTQTPSHQVTQMGQEVILRCVPISNHLYFYWYRQILGQKVEFLVSFYNNEISEKSEIFDDQFSVERPDGSNFTLKIRSTKLEDSAMYFCASRTSGGSTDTQYFGPGTRLTVL.

The chain combines TRBV7-2 with TRBJ1-4, with D maybe TRBD1 (5 bases). V lost 1 base to trimming and J lost 1 base, with 10 bases between them. The CDR3 has 16 amino acids. The germline V gene encodes CDR1 SGHTA and CDR2 FQGNSA. The CDR3 loop is CASSLVSGVTNEKLFF. The CDR3 DNA sequence: TGTGCCAGCAGCTTAGTGTCGGGGGTAACTAATGAAAAACTGTTTTTT.

The CDR3 loop is CASSRGGNQPQHF. The CDR3 bases are TGTGCCAGCAGTAGGGGTGGCAATCAGCCCCAGCATTTT. The genes are TRBV6-5 and TRBJ1-5, with D perhaps matching TRBD1 (5 bases). Per germline, CDR1 MNHEY and CDR2 SVGAGI. This CDR3 is built from 13 residues. V was cut by 5 bases and J by 2 bases, with 7 bases left in between.

The chain uses TRBV7-9 and TRBJ1-3; D is possibly TRBD1 (5 bases). This CDR3 has 16 amino acids. The V end was cut by 1 base, the J end by 0 bases, with 10 bases between. The germline V gene has CDR1 SEHNR and CDR2 FQNEAQ (reference sequence). The CDR3 reads CASSLGQGYSGNTIYF. The CDR3, as DNA: TGTGCCAGCAGCTTAGGTCAGGGATACTCTGGAAACACCATATATTTT.

The chain has TRBV4-1 and TRBJ1-1; 7 bases align to TRBD1. J gave up 3 bases and V 1 base, and 11 bases lay outside the gene matches. CDR1 MGHRA and CDR2 YSYEKL come from the germline V gene. There are 17 residues in the CDR3. Here the CDR3 DNA reads TGCGCCAGCAGCCAAGTCCCCGCAGGGGGAGGTCACACTGAAGCTTTCTTT. Its protein product is CASSQVPAGGGHTEAFF.

Details on this clone: Other DNA sequences in the sample encode the same CDR3. The chain is built from TRBV5-1 and TRBJ2-7; TRBD2 matches at 12 bases. Germline V gives CDR1 SGHRS, CDR2 YFSETQ. The CDR3 extends over 15 amino acids. The J segment lost 4 bases and the V segment lost 0 bases, leaving 2 bases of the junction unmatched. The CDR3 DNA is TGCGCCAGCAGCTTGGCCGGGACTAGCGGGTACGAGCAGTACTTC. Translating gives CASSLAGTSGYEQYF.

The genes are TRBV7-9 and TRBJ2-5, with TRBD2 identical over 7 bases. The V gene's germline CDR1 is SEHNR and CDR2 FQNEAQ (reference sequence). J lost 4 bases, V lost 5 bases, and 7 bases had no gene match. The CDR3 is 14 residues long. The CDR3 loop is CASSLGAGPETQYF. The CDR3 region has the DNA TGTGCCAGCAGCCTGGGAGCGGGGCCAGAGACCCAGTACTTC.

The gene calls are TRBV27 and TRBJ2-4; D may be TRBD1 (6 bases). Deletions cut 5 bases from V and 3 bases from J, with 14 bases between. The CDR3 is made up of 15 amino acids. CDR1 and CDR2 from the germline V gene are MNHEY and SMNVEV (reference sequence). The CDR3 here is CASSGNSRGKNIQYF. CDR3 coding DNA: TGTGCCAGCAGTGGCAACTCCAGGGGCAAAAACATTCAGTACTTC.

The V call is TRBV5-1, the J call TRBJ2-7; 14 bases are shared with TRBD2. CDR1 and CDR2 (germline): SGHRS, YFSETQ. This CDR3 is built from 17 residues. J was trimmed by 7 bases and V by 0 bases; bases with no gene match: 9. The CDR3 DNA is TGCGCCAGCAGCTTGGGAGGACTAGCGGGAGGCCCGGGTGAGCAGTACTTC. Its translation is CASSLGGLAGGPGEQYF.

The gene calls are TRBV19 and TRBJ1-1; D is undetermined. Germline lookup yields CDR1 LNHDA and CDR2 SQIVND (reference sequence). The ends were cut back, 1 base at V and 0 bases at J, with 9 bases in the middle. This CDR3 spans 15 amino acids. The CDR3 DNA follows: TGTGCCAGTAGTATAGGCGAGGGAATGAACACTGAAGCTTTCTTT. Residues: CASSIGEGMNTEAFF. Combining the CDR3 with reference TRBV19 and TRBJ1-1 gives the whole variable domain DGGITQSPKYLFRKEGQNVTLSCEQNLNHDAMYWYRQDPGQGLRLIYYSQIVNDFQKGDIAEGYSVSREKKESFPLTVTSAQKNPTAFYLCASSIGEGMNTEAFFGQGTRLTVV.

The CDR3 loop reads CASSFYRGSDYGYTF. In DNA, the CDR3 is TGTGCCAGCAGCTTTTACAGGGGTTCCGACTATGGCTACACCTTC. The chain combines TRBV7-9 with TRBJ1-2; 7 bases line up with TRBD1. V gave up 3 bases and J gave up 3 bases; unmatched junction bases: 7. Germline V gives CDR1 SEHNR, CDR2 FQNEAQ (reference sequence). The CDR3 is 15 residues long.

V and J are TRBV10-3 and TRBJ2-7, with D perhaps matching TRBD2 (5 bases). CDR3 length equals 15 residues. V dropped 0 bases and J dropped 0 bases, with 9 bases sitting between them. The germline V gene encodes CDR1 ENHRY and CDR2 SYGVKD. The CDR3 DNA sequence: TGTGCCATCAGTGAGTCGCGGGCAACCTCCTACGAGCAGTACTTC. This gives the protein CAISESRATSYEQYF.

The chain carries TRBV27 and TRBJ2-1, with TRBD2 matching over 8 bases. The V gene end was trimmed by 8 bases and the J gene end by 8 bases; junction bases not matched to a gene: 11. Germline CDR1 reads MNHEY; CDR2 reads SMNVEV (reference sequence). The CDR3 runs to 14 residues. CDR3 region: CASGLAGNIYEQFF. The CDR3 nucleotides are TGTGCCAGCGGATTAGCGGGAAACATCTATGAGCAGTTCTTC.

The chain has TRBV5-6 and TRBJ1-2; D not resolved. Germline V gene lookup returns CDR1 SGHDT and CDR2 YYEEEE. The V end lost 0 bases, the J end lost 3 bases, and 12 bases lay between the germline ends. This CDR3 is 15 amino acids long. The CDR3 DNA is TGTGCCAGCAGCTTGGCCATGAGTCGGGACTATGGCTACACCTTC. This translates into CASSLAMSRDYGYTF.

The chain has TRBV27 and TRBJ1-5, with D perhaps matching TRBD1 (6 bases). CDR3 length: 13 residues. Trimming left V 6 bases short and J 7 bases short, with 13 bases between. The V gene's germline CDR1 is MNHEY and CDR2 SMNVEV (reference sequence). Here the CDR3 DNA reads TGTGCCAGCAGGAATACAGGGTTACAGCCCCAGCATTTT. Protein sequence: CASRNTGLQPQHF.

The rearrangement joins TRBV19 to TRBJ2-7; TRBD1 agrees at 7 bases. The germline gives CDR1 LNHDA, CDR2 SQIVND (reference sequence). V dropped 10 bases and J dropped 1; count of bases not matched to a gene: 10. The CDR3 extends over 14 amino acids. The CDR3 DNA reads as TGTGCCACCGGTCAGGACAGGTTTTCCTACGAGCAGTACTTC. It yields the protein CATGQDRFSYEQYF.

The chain links TRBV7-8 to TRBJ2-1, with 16 bases matching TRBD2. Germline assignment: CDR1 SGHVS and CDR2 FQNEAQ. J was trimmed by 2 bases and V by 4 bases; bases with no gene match: 5. CDR3 size: 18 residues. CDR3 protein: CASSSGTSGGAAYNEQFF. The CDR3 DNA reads TGTGCCAGCAGCTCCGGGACTAGCGGGGGGGCGGCCTACAATGAGCAGTTCTTC.

The rearrangement joins TRBV7-9 to TRBJ2-7; D remains ambiguous. The CDR3 consists of 15 residues. Deletions cut 3 bases from V and 2 bases from J, with 14 bases between. Germline lookup yields CDR1 SEHNR and CDR2 FQNEAQ (reference sequence). The CDR3 loop reads CASSLGAGPPYEQYF. The CDR3 DNA reads as TGTGCCAGCAGCTTGGGTGCAGGCCCGCCCTACGAGCAGTACTTC.

This clone occurred once. The V gene is TRBV12-5, the J gene TRBJ1-2; a weak D match, TRBD1 (5 bases). CDR3 size: 14 residues. Germline-derived CDR1 and CDR2 are LGHNT and FRNRAP. V was shortened by 5 bases and J by 3 bases, with 13 bases between the two germline ends. CDR3 sequence: CASGPDSKDYGYTF. The CDR3, as DNA: TGTGCTAGTGGTCCTGACAGCAAGGACTATGGCTACACCTTC.

The rearrangement joins TRBV6-1 to TRBJ1-1; D remains ambiguous. CDR3 length: 15 residues. Trimming took off 6 bases at V and 4 bases at J, with 18 bases between the two ends. Germline CDR1 and CDR2: MNHNS and SASEGT. DNA for the CDR3: TGTGCCAGCAGCCGTTATAGTACGGAGGGCACTGAAGCTTTCTTT. Its protein product is CASSRYSTEGTEAFF.

The chain links TRBV5-1 to TRBJ2-3; 8 bases line up with TRBD1. CDR1 and CDR2 (germline): SGHRS, YFSETQ. The CDR3 is 16 residues long. Trimming cost V 9 bases and J 6 bases; bases outside gene matches: 18. CDR3 loop: CATGLSSAGGLDTQYF. CDR3 bases: TGCGCCACCGGTTTGAGTTCGGCAGGGGGCTTGGATACGCAGTATTTT.

The chain has TRBV6-6 and TRBJ2-7; tentatively, D is TRBD1 (5 bases). This CDR3 region has 14 residues. Deletions cut 0 bases from V and 3 bases from J, with 9 bases between. Germline CDR1 MNHNY, CDR2 SVGAGI (reference sequence). CDR3 DNA sequence: TGTGCCAGCAGTTACTCAGCAGGGAACTACGAGCAGTACTTC. Translating it yields CASSYSAGNYEQYF.

In this sample, this clone turned up a few times. The rearrangement links TRBV7-9 to TRBJ1-2; no firm D call. The CDR3 runs to 11 residues. Trimming took 5 bases from V and 7 from J, leaving 8 bases between them. Germline CDR1 and CDR2: SEHNR and FQNEAQ (reference sequence). This CDR3 reads CASSTSRGYTF. CDR3 coding DNA: TGTGCCAGCAGCACGAGCCGTGGCTACACCTTC. Full variable domain (missing parts from reference TRBV7-9 and TRBJ1-2): DTGVSQNPRHKITKRGQNVTFRCDPISEHNRLYWYRQTLGQGPEFLTYFQNEAQLEKSRLLSDRFSAERPKGSFSTLEIQRTEQGDSAMYLCASSTSRGYTFGSGTRLTVV.

The table lists this clone with many counts. The V call is TRBV5-1, the J call TRBJ2-7; TRBD2 might be the D (6 bases). Germline CDR1 SGHRS, CDR2 YFSETQ. Trimming shortened V by 0 bases and J by 1 base, and 11 bases separated the two germline ends. The CDR3 has 15 amino acids. CDR3 DNA sequence: TGCGCCAGCAGCTTGGGGGTAGCGGCGTCCTACGAGCAGTACTTC. Translating it yields CASSLGVAASYEQYF.

V gene TRBV11-2 combines with J gene TRBJ1-2, with D possibly matching TRBD1 (6 bases). There are 13 residues in the CDR3. The germline V gene has CDR1 SGHAT and CDR2 FQNNGV. Trimming removed 2 bases from V and 4 bases from J, with 8 bases in between. Here the CDR3 reads CASSLMTGYGYTF. CDR3 nucleotide sequence: TGTGCCAGCAGCTTAATGACAGGCTATGGCTACACCTTC.